The subject of this entry is one T cell receptor beta chain. Its antigen remains unknown. Mismatch with germline at one junction end may stem from a read error. Everyone who donated was a healthy bone marrow donor. This sample was taken from a study of cytomegalovirus exposure and HLA in healthy donors. PCR primers comprised 60 Vbeta and 13 Jbeta primers. The protocol was immunoSEQ multiplex PCR, while the TCRdb copy is restricted to in-frame clones and leaves out a portion. This repertoire shows roughly 180,000 clones, around 72% found once; its top ten account for around 2.5%. Findings of the study overall: The likely explanation for a cluster of highly shared sequence variants was sequencing artifact. Earlier findings revealed that most TCR beta V segments proved productive either about 87% or about 30% of the time. TCR beta sequences reportedly predicted the HLA-A and HLA-B alleles of most subjects accurately.

Germline CDR1 and CDR2: SSHAT and FNYEAQ (reference sequence). This CDR3 contains 17 residues. Material: PBMCs. The chain joins TRBV7-7 to TRBJ1-1; D is perhaps TRBD1 (5 bases). This sequence originates from a female donor in good health and CMV-seronegative. CDR3 amino acids: CASSLAPRTRENTEAFF. The CDR3 DNA reads as TGTGCTAGCAGCTTAGCGCCCAGGACAAGGGAGAACACTGAAGCTTTCTTT. The full variable domain, completed using reference TRBV7-7 and TRBJ1-1, is GAGVSQSPRYKVTKRGQDVTLRCDPISSHATLYWYQQALGQGPEFLTYFNYEAQPDKSGLPSDRFSAERPEGSISTLTIQRTEQRDSAMYRCASSLAPRTRENTEAFFGQGTRLTVV.